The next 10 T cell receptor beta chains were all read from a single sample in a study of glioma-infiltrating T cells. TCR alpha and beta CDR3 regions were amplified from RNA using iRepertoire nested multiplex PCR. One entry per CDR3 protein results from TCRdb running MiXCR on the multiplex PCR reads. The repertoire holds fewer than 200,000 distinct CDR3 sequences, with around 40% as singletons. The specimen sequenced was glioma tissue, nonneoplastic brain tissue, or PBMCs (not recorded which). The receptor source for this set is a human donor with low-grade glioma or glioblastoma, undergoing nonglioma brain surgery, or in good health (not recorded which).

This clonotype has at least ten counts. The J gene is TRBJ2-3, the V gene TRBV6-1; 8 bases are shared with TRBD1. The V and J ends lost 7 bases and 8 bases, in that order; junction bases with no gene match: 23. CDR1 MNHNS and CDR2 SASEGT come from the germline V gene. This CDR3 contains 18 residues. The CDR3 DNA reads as TGTGCCAGCAACGTCCCAAGACAGGGGAGCTGGGAAAGGAGTACGCAGTATTTT. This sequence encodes CASNVPRQGSWERSTQYF.

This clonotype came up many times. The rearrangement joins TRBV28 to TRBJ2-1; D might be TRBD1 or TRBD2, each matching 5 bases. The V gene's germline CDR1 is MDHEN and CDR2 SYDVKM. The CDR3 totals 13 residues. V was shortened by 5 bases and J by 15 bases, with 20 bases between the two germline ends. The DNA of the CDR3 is TGTGCCAGCAGTCCCCCCCTAGCCAGGGTAGCGTTCTTC. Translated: CASSPPLARVAFF.

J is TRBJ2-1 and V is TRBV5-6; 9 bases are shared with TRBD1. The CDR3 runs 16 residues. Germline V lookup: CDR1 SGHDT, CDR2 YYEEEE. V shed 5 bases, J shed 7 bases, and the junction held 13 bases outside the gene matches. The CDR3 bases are TGTGCCAGCAGGTTACAGGGGGCGGCGGGCAAAAATGAGCAGTTCTTC. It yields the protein CASRLQGAAGKNEQFF.

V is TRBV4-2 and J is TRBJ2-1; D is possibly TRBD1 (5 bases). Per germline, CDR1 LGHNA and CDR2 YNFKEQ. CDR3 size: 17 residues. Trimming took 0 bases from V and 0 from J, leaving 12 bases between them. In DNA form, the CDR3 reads TGTGCCAGCAGCCAAGATATCAGCGACAGCTCCTACAATGAGCAGTTCTTC. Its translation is CASSQDISDSSYNEQFF.

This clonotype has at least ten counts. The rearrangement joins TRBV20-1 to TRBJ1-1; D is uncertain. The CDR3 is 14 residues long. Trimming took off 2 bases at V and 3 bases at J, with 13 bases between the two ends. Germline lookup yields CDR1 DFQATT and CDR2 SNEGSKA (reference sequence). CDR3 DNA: TGCAGTGCTAGACAGGCAAGTCTGTACACTGAAGCTTTCTTT. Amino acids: CSARQASLYTEAFF.

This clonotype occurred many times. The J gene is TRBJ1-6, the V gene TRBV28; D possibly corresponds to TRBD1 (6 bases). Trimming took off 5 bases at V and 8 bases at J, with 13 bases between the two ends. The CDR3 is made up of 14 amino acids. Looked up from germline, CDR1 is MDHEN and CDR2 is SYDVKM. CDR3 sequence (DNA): TGTGCCAGCAGTGCCGGGACACAGCATTCACCCCTCCACTTT. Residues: CASSAGTQHSPLHF.

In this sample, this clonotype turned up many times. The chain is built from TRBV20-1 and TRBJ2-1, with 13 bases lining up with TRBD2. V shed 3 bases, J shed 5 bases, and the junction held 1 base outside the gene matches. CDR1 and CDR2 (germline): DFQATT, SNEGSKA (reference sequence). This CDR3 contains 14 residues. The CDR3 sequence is CSARGLAGHNEQFF. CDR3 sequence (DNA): TGCAGTGCTAGGGGACTAGCGGGACACAATGAGCAGTTCTTC.

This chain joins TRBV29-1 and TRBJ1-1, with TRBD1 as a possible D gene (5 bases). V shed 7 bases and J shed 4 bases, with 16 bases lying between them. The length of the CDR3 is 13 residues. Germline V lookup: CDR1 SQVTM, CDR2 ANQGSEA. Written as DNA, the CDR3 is TGCAGCGGGTGCGTGGGGGGTAGCACTGAAGCTTTCTTT. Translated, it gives CSGCVGGSTEAFF.

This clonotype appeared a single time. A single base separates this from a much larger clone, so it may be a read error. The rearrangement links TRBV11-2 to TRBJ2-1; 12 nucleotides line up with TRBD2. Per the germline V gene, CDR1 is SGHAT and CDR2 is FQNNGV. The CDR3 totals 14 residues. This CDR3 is CASSLASGRDEHFF. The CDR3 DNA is TGTGCCAGCAGCTTGGCTAGCGGGAGGGATGAGCATTTCTTC. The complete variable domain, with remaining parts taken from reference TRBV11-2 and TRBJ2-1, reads EAGVAQSPRYKIIEKRQSVAFWCNPISGHATLYWYQQILGQGPKLLIQFQNNGVVDDSQLPKDRFSAERLKGVDSTLKIQPAKLEDSAVYLCASSLASGRDEHFFGPGTRLTVL.

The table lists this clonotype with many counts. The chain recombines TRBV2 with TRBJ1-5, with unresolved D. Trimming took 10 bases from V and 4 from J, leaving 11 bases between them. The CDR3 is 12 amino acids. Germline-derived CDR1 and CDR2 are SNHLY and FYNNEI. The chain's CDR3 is CATRSPNQPQHF. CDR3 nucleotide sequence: TGTGCCACCCGGTCCCCAAATCAGCCCCAGCATTTT.